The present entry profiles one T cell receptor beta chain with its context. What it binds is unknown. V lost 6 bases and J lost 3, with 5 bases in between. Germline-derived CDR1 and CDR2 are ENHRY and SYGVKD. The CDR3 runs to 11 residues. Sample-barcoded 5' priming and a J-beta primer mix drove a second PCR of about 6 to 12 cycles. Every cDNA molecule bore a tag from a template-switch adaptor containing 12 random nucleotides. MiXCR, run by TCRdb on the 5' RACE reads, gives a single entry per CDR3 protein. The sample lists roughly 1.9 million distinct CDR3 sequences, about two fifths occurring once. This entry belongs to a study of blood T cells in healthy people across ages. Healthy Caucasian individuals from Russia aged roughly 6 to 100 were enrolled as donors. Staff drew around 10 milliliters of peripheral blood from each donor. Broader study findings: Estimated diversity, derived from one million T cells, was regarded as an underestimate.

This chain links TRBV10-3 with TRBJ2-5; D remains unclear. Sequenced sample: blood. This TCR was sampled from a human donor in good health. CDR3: CAIRFEETQYF. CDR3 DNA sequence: TGTGCCATCAGGTTTGAAGAGACCCAGTACTTC.